Included here is one TCR beta chain sequence, with context. Its antigen is currently unknown. Germline loops: CDR1 LNHNV, CDR2 YYDKDF (reference sequence). The CDR3 length is 15 residues. Trimming shortened V by 2 bases and J by 1 base, and 11 bases separated the two germline ends. The sample is drawn from a study of vaccination and CD4 T cells after COVID-19. At the level of the study: Overlapping spike peptides of SARS-CoV-2, HCoV-NL63, HCoV-OC43 and HCoV-229E were used, and cells were stimulated with them.

The Oncomine TCR Beta short-read assay was what sequenced the DNA obtained from cultured CD4+ T cells. Via MiXCR, TCRdb re-called the PCR reads, giving one row per CDR3 protein. The table has more than 12,000 distinct CDR3 sequences, about 48% seen once. Treatment here: roughly 11-day PBMC culture with coronavirus spike peptide pools or control peptides (ViraFEST assay). This receptor was taken from a human donor who had recovered from COVID-19. The sequenced sample was CD4+ T cells from blood, cultured in vitro, obtained before SARS-CoV-2 vaccination. The gene calls are TRBV15 and TRBJ1-2; D is perhaps TRBD1 (5 bases). The DNA of the CDR3 is TGTGCCACCAGCAGAAGCAAGACAGTTAACTATGGCTACACCTTC. Its translation: CATSRSKTVNYGYTF.